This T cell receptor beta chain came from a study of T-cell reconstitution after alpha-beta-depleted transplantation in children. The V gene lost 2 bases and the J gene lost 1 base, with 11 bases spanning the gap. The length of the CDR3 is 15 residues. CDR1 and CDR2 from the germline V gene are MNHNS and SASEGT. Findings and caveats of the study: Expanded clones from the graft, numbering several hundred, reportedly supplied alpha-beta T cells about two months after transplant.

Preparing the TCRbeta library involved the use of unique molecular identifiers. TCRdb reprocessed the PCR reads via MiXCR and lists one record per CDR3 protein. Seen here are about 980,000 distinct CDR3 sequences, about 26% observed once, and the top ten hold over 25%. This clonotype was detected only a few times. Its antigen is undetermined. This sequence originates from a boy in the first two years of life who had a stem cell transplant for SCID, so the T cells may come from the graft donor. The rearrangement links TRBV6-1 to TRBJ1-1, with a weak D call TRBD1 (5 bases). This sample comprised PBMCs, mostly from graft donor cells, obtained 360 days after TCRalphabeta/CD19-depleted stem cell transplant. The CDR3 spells CASSEIGRGNTEAFF. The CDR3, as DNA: TGTGCCAGCAGTGAAATCGGAAGGGGGAACACTGAAGCTTTCTTT.